This T cell receptor beta chain was sequenced during a study of identical twins. The table lists this clonotype with a few counts. Template switching supplied a universal primer site; unique molecular identifiers were carried on the cDNA. TCRdb independently ran MiXCR on the 5' RACE reads; one entry per CDR3 protein. The table includes roughly 200,000 distinct CDR3 sequences, around a sixth detected once. These records were also assigned to another study, of T cells expressing NK-cell markers.

Input material: CD8+ T cells sorted from blood. The sequence was collected from a woman between 18 and 30 years old in good health.

For the CDR3, the DNA is TGTGCCAGCAGCTTCCCCGAGGCGGAAGCTTTCTTT. Protein product: CASSFPEAEAFF. The V gene is TRBV5-6, the J gene TRBJ1-1; D is ambiguous. This CDR3 has 12 amino acids. Trimming stripped 2 bases from V and 8 bases from J, with 10 bases between. The V gene's germline CDR1 is SGHDT and CDR2 YYEEEE.